Following are 21 T cell receptor beta chains from one sample sequenced in a study of CD8+CD57+ T cells in acquired aplastic anemia (dated by TCRdb to between 2017 and 2018). TCRdb shows the sequencer as Illumina HiSeq 2000. Genomic DNA served as template for TCR beta VDJ combination and CDR3 sequence profiling. TCRdb reanalyzed the raw reads on its own, using fastp at Q25 for trimming and MiXCR for clone calling, and kept in-frame beta chains. Rows are unified per CDR3 protein, each entry keeping the most common DNA and genes. The table for this sample lists hundreds of thousands of distinct CDR3 sequences; about 70% of them were counted only once. The ten largest clones add up to approximately 4% of the sample. What was sequenced was sorted CD4+, CD8+, or CD8+CD57+ T cells (not recorded which) from PBMCs. The receptors here all came from a human donor in good health, serving as a control.

This chain uses TRBV10-3 with TRBJ2-7, with D perhaps matching TRBD1 or TRBD2 (5 bases each). Germline CDR1 reads ENHRY; CDR2 reads SYGVKD. This CDR3 is built from 12 residues. The CDR3 region has the DNA TGTGAAGCCACGGGGCTCTCCTACGAGCAGTACTTC. Protein product: CEATGLSYEQYF.

This clonotype was observed a single time. The V call is TRBV11-2, the J call TRBJ2-5, with D hard to call. V was cut by 10 bases and J by 5 bases, with 20 bases left in between. Germline CDR1 SGHAT, CDR2 FQNNGV. This CDR3 contains 14 residues. CDR3 in amino acids: CATKPLTVRETQYF. CDR3 nucleotide sequence: TGTGCCACCAAACCACTAACAGTGCGGGAGACCCAGTACTTC.

This clonotype was counted ten times or more. This chain joins TRBV25-1 and TRBJ2-7; the D gene is possibly TRBD2 (5 bases). Germline V gene sequence: CDR1 MGHDK, CDR2 SYGVNS. Deletions cut 1 base from V and 2 bases from J, with 9 bases between. This CDR3 spans 14 amino acids. The CDR3 here is CASSEFKGAYEQYF. The CDR3 DNA sequence: TGTGCCAGCAGTGAATTTAAGGGAGCCTACGAGCAGTACTTC.

Comments on this clonotype: A much larger clone differs from this one at a single base, so this may be a read error. The V and J genes are TRBV12-3 or TRBV12-4 and TRBJ2-5; TRBD1 matches at 7 bases. This CDR3 spans 15 amino acids. The CDR3: CASRLRLGGGETQYF. In DNA form, the CDR3 reads TGTGCCAGCCGTTTGCGCCTAGGGGGCGGGGAGACCCAGTACTTC.

The chain joins TRBV29-1 to TRBJ2-7; no definite D call. V gave up 5 bases and J gave up 5 bases, with 19 bases separating them. This CDR3 contains 14 residues. Per the germline V gene, CDR1 is SQVTM and CDR2 is ANQGSEA. DNA for the CDR3: TGCAGCGTTAAATCCGGGTGGGGATCCCACGAGCAGTACTTC. Protein: CSVKSGWGSHEQYF.

Ten or more counts support this clonotype. This chain links TRBV7-8 with TRBJ1-5, with 7 nucleotides matching TRBD1. The length of the CDR3 is 17 residues. Germline-derived CDR1 and CDR2 are SGHVS and FQNEAQ. The V gene end was trimmed by 2 bases and the J gene end by 0 bases; junction bases not matched to a gene: 7. CDR3 in amino acids: CASSLRDSQYSNQPQHF. In DNA, the CDR3 is TGTGCCAGCAGCTTAAGGGACAGCCAATATAGCAATCAGCCCCAGCATTTT. Full variable domain (outside the CDR3, taken from reference TRBV7-8 and TRBJ1-5): GAGVSQSPRYKVAKRGQDVALRCDPISGHVSLFWYQQALGQGPEFLTYFQNEAQLDKSGLPSDRFFAERPEGSVSTLKIQRTQQEDSAVYLCASSLRDSQYSNQPQHFGDGTRLSIL.

Note on this clonotype: A read error is possible here, since a much larger clone lies one base away. The chain links TRBV12-3 or TRBV12-4 to TRBJ2-7, with TRBD1 matching over 10 bases. V lost 5 bases to trimming and J lost 4 bases; unmatched junction nucleotides: 8. CDR3 length: 15 residues. CDR3 in amino acids: CASSAGQGGTYEQYF. The CDR3 DNA sequence: TGTGCCAGCAGTGCCGGACAGGGGGGTACTTACGAGCAGTACTTC.

This clonotype has at least ten counts. The chain employs TRBV12-3 or TRBV12-4 and TRBJ1-2; D is undetermined. Trimming cost V 7 bases and J 1 base, with 19 bases left between them. The CDR3 totals 16 residues. In DNA form, the CDR3 reads TGTGCCAGCACCCTCGGGCCTCCGCGCTTTAACTATGGCTACACCTTC. Encoded protein: CASTLGPPRFNYGYTF.

The chain joins TRBV20-1 to TRBJ2-7, with a possible D match to TRBD2 (5 bases). V lost 3 bases, J lost 10 bases, and 19 bases lay in between. The germline V gene encodes CDR1 DFQATT and CDR2 SNEGSKA (reference sequence). CDR3 length: 13 amino acids. The CDR3 reads CSASLAGFGHQYF. Written as DNA, the CDR3 is TGCAGTGCTAGTCTGGCGGGTTTCGGGCATCAGTACTTC.

As to this clonotype: A single base separates this from a much larger clone, so it may be a read error. The CDR3 does not close with the conserved phenylalanine or tryptophan, likely indicating a read error. The chain carries TRBV6-5 and TRBJ2-5; D possibly corresponds to TRBD1 (6 bases). The CDR3 runs 13 residues. V was trimmed by 3 bases and J by 5 bases, leaving 10 bases between them. Germline-derived CDR1 and CDR2 are MNHEY and SVGAGI. This CDR3 is CASSYGGWETQYL. CDR3 in DNA: TGTGCCAGCAGTTATGGGGGCTGGGAGACCCAGTACCTC.

In DNA form, the CDR3 reads TGTGCCAGCAGCGCAGTTGGGAGGGTGGAGGACCAGCAGTTCTTC. Its protein is CASSAVGRVEDQQFF. The V call is TRBV7-2, the J call TRBJ2-1; 7 nucleotides line up with TRBD2. The J segment lost 11 bases and the V segment lost 5 bases, leaving 15 bases of the junction unmatched. This CDR3 has 15 amino acids. Per the germline V gene, CDR1 is SGHTA and CDR2 is FQGNSA.

This clonotype was recorded at least ten times. V gene TRBV9 combines with J gene TRBJ2-3, with 10 bases fitting TRBD2. CDR3 size: 16 residues. The J segment lost 2 bases and the V segment lost 2 bases, leaving 5 bases of the junction unmatched. CDR1 SGDLS and CDR2 YYNGEE come from the germline V gene. CDR3 DNA sequence: TGTGCCAGCAGCGTCGGAGCGGGGGGGAACACAGATACGCAGTATTTT. Translation: CASSVGAGGNTDTQYF.

A word on this clonotype: A much larger clone lies a single base off, so this may be a read error. This chain uses TRBV5-4 with TRBJ2-1, with a tentative D call TRBD2 (6 bases). CDR3 length: 13 residues. Looked up from germline, CDR1 is SGHNT and CDR2 is YYREEE (reference sequence). DNA for the CDR3: TGTGCCAGCGGCTTTGGGGGAGGCAATGAGCAGTTCTTC. Residues: CASGFGGGNEQFF.

J is TRBJ2-3 and V is TRBV30; D is perhaps TRBD2 (5 bases). The CDR3 consists of 14 residues. V lost 3 bases, J lost 3 bases, and 13 bases lay in between. Germline CDR1 GTSNPN, CDR2 SVGIG (reference sequence). CDR3 sequence (DNA): TGTGCCTGGAGGAGGACGGGGTGGACAGATACGCAGTATTTT. It codes for CAWRRTGWTDTQYF.

Only a few counts were recorded for this clonotype. V is TRBV10-2 and J is TRBJ2-1; 9 bases map to TRBD1. The V and J ends lost 4 bases and 5 bases, in that order; junction bases with no gene match: 6. Germline assignment: CDR1 WSHSY and CDR2 SAAADI. This CDR3 is 15 amino acids long. The CDR3 region is CASSALGQGNNEQFF. The DNA for the CDR3 is TGCGCCAGCAGTGCCTTGGGACAGGGAAACAATGAGCAGTTCTTC.

This clonotype was detected only a few times. The chain is built from TRBV30 and TRBJ1-3; D is ambiguous. V lost 2 bases and J lost 0, with 11 bases in between. Germline CDR1 is GTSNPN and CDR2 is SVGIG (reference sequence). This CDR3 region has 15 residues. CDR3 in amino acids: CAWSPEWLSGNTIYF. Here the CDR3 DNA reads TGTGCCTGGAGTCCCGAGTGGCTCTCTGGAAACACCATATATTTT. Full variable domain (outside the CDR3, taken from reference TRBV30 and TRBJ1-3): SQTIHQWPATLVQPVGSPLSLECTVEGTSNPNLYWYRQAAGRGLQLLFYSVGIGQISSEVPQNLSASRPQDRQFILSSKKLLLSDSGFYLCAWSPEWLSGNTIYFGEGSWLTVV.

On this clonotype itself: Germline and junction disagree at one end, which may indicate a read error. The rearrangement uses TRBV4-2 and TRBJ1-4, with D possibly matching TRBD1 (6 bases). CDR1 and CDR2 (germline): LGHNA, YNFKEQ. The CDR3 has 13 amino acids. CDR3 protein: CASRIGGREKLSF. As DNA, the CDR3 is TGTGCCAGCAGAATAGGGGGACGTGAAAAACTGTCTTTT.

This clonotype was detected many times. The chain links TRBV20-1 to TRBJ1-2; TRBD1 matches 8 bases. Germline V CDR1 and CDR2: DFQATT, SNEGSKA (reference sequence). Trimming removed 2 bases from V and 2 bases from J; junction bases left unmatched: 4. The CDR3 length is 14 residues. The CDR3 sequence is CSARTRTGNYGYTF. CDR3 DNA sequence: TGCAGTGCTAGAACCCGGACAGGGAACTATGGCTACACCTTC.

This clonotype was counted ten times or more. CDR3 in amino acids: CAISGNLLRTGTNTGELFF. In nucleotides, the CDR3 is TGTGCCATCAGCGGAAACCTACTCAGGACAGGGACGAACACCGGGGAGCTGTTTTTT. The rearrangement joins TRBV10-3 to TRBJ2-2; 8 bases align to TRBD1. V was clipped by 6 bases and J by 0 bases; unmatched bases: 15. This CDR3 comprises 19 residues. From germline, CDR1 is ENHRY and CDR2 SYGVKD.

This chain joins TRBV24-1 and TRBJ2-7; D possibly corresponds to TRBD2 (6 bases). The V and J ends lost 7 bases and 6 bases respectively, with 15 bases between them. The CDR3 runs to 13 residues. From germline, CDR1 is KGHDR and CDR2 SFDVKD. CDR3 coding DNA: TGTGCCACCAGCGGGACTTCCTGGGGCGAGCAGTACTTC. Translating gives CATSGTSWGEQYF.

The chain combines TRBV7-6 with TRBJ2-7; no clear D gene. CDR3 length equals 15 residues. Trimming took off 0 bases at V and 13 bases at J, with 22 bases between the two ends. Germline-derived CDR1 and CDR2 are SGHVS and FNYEAQ. CDR3 amino acids: CASSLAAGSPLHYYF. The CDR3 DNA reads as TGTGCCAGCAGCTTAGCTGCCGGTTCACCCCTCCACTATTACTTC.